The T cell receptor beta chain under discussion was sequenced for a study of shared clonotypes between healthy human individuals. Measured with immunoSEQ multiplex PCR; TCRdb has only the in-frame clones, and not every one. The repertoire has over a million clones, around 97% of them found once; the top ten carry over 1%. The length of the CDR3 is 12 residues. Germline values: CDR1 SQVTM, CDR2 ANQGSEA. Material for sequencing was naive CD4+ T cells sorted from blood. Subset indicated: CD45RA+ positively selected. This sequence joins TRBV29-1 and TRBJ2-1; TRBD2 matches at 11 bases. This receptor was identified in a man in his thirties or forties in good health. For the CDR3, the DNA is TGCATCGGGACTAGCGGTTACAATGAGCAGTTCTTC. Translation gives CIGTSGYNEQFF.